One sample yielded the 4 T cell receptor delta chains listed below, sequenced in a study of gamma-delta chains in newborns, infants, children. TCRdb re-called the reads via CATT. The sample includes about 5,500 delta-chain clones, 2.5% to 3.5% of them seen just once. The sequenced sample was blood. The receptor set was obtained from a child who was a newborn, infant or young child, either healthy, febrile or measles-vaccinated (not recorded which).

Remarks on this clone: A far larger clone is off by one base, so a read error is likely. V usage is TRDV2 and J usage is TRDJ3; the match to TRDD3 covers 12 bases. This CDR3 is 22 amino acids long. Germline lookup yields CDR1 GEAIGNYY and CDR2 EKD. The CDR3 DNA is TGTGCCTGTGACACCAAGGCCTACTGGGGGATACTGGGCTCCCGGGACACCCGACAGATGTTTTTC. It specifies CACDTKAYWGILGSRDTRQMFF.

This clone has only a few counts. The limits of the CDR3 on the DNA are not certain, so only TCRdb's listed CDR3 is given. The chain uses TRAV29/DV5 and TRDJ2; TRDD3, as called in the table, went unchecked against the DNA. In germline, CDR1 is NSMFDY, CDR2 ISSIKDK. The CDR3 totals 19 residues, both ends included. The CDR3: CSVLLCSKGRLGTTAQLFF.

Remarks on this clone: A much larger clone differs from this one at a single base, so this may be a read error. The sample contains more than one DNA sequence encoding this CDR3. The chain is built from TRDV1 and TRDJ1; the match to TRDD3 covers 10 bases. Germline CDR1 TSWWSYY, CDR2 QGS. The CDR3 is made up of 17 amino acids. With 5 bases clipped from V and 11 bases from J, the junction kept 20 bases outside the gene matches. The CDR3 sequence is CALGNYSRIGGIRGLIF. The CDR3 nucleotides read TGTGCTCTTGGGAATTATTCAAGGATCGGGGGGATACGAGGGCTCATCTTT.

This clone was seen only a few times. The protein TCRdb lists belongs to a much larger clone and differs from this DNA's translation at residue 15, which points to a read error; the protein shown is made from the DNA. The chain links TRDV2 to TRDJ3; a weak D match, TRDD3 (6 bases). This CDR3 contains 17 residues. Germline CDR1 and CDR2: GEAIGNYY and EKD. The CDR3 loop reads CACDTGLGIWDTRQVFF. DNA for the CDR3: TGTGCCTGTGACACAGGACTGGGAATATGGGACACCCGACAGGTGTTTTTC.